A selection of T cell receptor beta chains follows, all from one sample in a study of radiotherapy plus CTLA-4 blockade in lung cancer. TCRdb's copy holds only in-frame clones and misses some; the assay was immunoSEQ multiplex PCR. The sample carries just over 60,000 clones, roughly 77% recorded once. The specimen was peripheral blood, collected from a patient treated with radiotherapy plus ipilimumab. Receptor source: a human donor with non-small cell lung cancer who had a complete response to radiotherapy plus ipilimumab. Each CDR3 is given with its conserved first and last residue. The order of the fields is J gene, clone size, V gene, CDR3 protein. Clone size appears in some rows only: once, few, many, or a class for an expanded clone.

TRBJ1-1,NA,TRBV14,CASSLRQGGGEAFF
TRBJ2-1,NA,TRBV11-3,CASSPGLYNEQFF
TRBJ1-2,few,TRBV6-5,CASSSMDRVEYGYTF
TRBJ2-7,few,TRBV11-3,CASSLGPGTDF
TRBJ2-2,NA,TRBV10-3,CAISETAGEGTGELFF
TRBJ2-3,NA,TRBV5-1,CASSLKTGLTSTDTQYF
TRBJ2-5,NA,TRBV29-1,CSVQPPSGAGGRETQYF
TRBJ2-3,NA,TRBV4-1,CASSQGPPRPLSADTQYF
TRBJ2-1,NA,TRBV10-3,CAISAVAGAGNEQFF
TRBJ1-2,NA,TRBV7-2,CASSPKDRAGYTF
TRBJ2-5,NA,TRBV4-3,CASSQGGGLETQYF
TRBJ1-6,NA,TRBV5-1,CASSPSRGNSPLHF
TRBJ1-3,NA,TRBV19,CASTLLGPGNTIYF
TRBJ1-3,NA,TRBV7-8,CASSLGGSGNTIYF
TRBJ1-1,few,TRBV19,CASSTSGQGRTEAFF
TRBJ1-1,NA,TRBV28,CASNSRGYTEAFF
TRBJ2-1,NA,TRBV18,CASSLTTGGSSYNEQFF
TRBJ2-2,NA,TRBV29-1,CSVDQGRTGELFF
TRBJ2-7,NA,TRBV2,CANLRGRNSYEQYF
TRBJ1-2,NA,TRBV7-2,CASSLARADGYTF
TRBJ2-7,NA,TRBV30,CAWRWGTGAYEQYF
TRBJ1-2,few,TRBV19,CASSIDAGTGYGYTF
TRBJ2-3,NA,TRBV13,CASSSIDGRGVSDTQYF
TRBJ2-5,NA,TRBV5-1,CASSPLTREETQYF
TRBJ2-2,NA,TRBV19,CASSAPLTGELFF
TRBJ2-3,NA,TRBV29-1,CSGAYTDTQYF
TRBJ2-3,NA,TRBV28,CATGGGRTDTQYF